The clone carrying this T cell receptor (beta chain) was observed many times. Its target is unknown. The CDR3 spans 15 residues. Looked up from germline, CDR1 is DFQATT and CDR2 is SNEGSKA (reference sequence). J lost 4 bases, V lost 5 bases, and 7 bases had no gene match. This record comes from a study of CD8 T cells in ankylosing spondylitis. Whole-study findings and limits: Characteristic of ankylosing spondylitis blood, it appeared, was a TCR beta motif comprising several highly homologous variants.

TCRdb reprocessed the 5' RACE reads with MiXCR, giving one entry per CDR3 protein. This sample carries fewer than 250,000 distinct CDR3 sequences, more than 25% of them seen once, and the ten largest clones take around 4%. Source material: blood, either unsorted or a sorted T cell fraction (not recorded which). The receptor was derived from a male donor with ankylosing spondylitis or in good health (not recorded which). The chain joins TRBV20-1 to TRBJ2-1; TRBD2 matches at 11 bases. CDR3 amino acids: CSAGIAGGPYNEQFF. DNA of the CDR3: TGCAGTGCTGGAATAGCGGGGGGGCCGTACAATGAGCAGTTCTTC.